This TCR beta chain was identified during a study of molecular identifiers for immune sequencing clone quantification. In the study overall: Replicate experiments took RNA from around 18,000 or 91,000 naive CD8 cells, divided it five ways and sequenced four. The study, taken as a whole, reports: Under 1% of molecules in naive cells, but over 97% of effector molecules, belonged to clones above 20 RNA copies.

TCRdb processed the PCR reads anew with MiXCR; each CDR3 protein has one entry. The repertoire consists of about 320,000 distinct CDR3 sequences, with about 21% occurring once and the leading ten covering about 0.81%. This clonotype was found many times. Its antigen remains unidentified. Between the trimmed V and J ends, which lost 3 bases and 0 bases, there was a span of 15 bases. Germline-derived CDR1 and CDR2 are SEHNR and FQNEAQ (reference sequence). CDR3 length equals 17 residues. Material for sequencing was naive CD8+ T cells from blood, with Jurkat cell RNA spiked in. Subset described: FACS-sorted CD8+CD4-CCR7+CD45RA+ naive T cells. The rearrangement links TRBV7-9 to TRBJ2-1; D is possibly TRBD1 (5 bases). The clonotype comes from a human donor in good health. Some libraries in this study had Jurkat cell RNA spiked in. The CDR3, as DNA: TGTGCCAGCAGCTTGCCCCGAACAGGTAACTCCTACAATGAGCAGTTCTTC. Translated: CASSLPRTGNSYNEQFF. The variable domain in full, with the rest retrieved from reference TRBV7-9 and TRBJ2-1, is DTGVSQNPRHKITKRGQNVTFRCDPISEHNRLYWYRQTLGQGPEFLTYFQNEAQLEKSRLLSDRFSAERPKGSFSTLEIQRTEQGDSAMYLCASSLPRTGNSYNEQFFGPGTRLTVL.